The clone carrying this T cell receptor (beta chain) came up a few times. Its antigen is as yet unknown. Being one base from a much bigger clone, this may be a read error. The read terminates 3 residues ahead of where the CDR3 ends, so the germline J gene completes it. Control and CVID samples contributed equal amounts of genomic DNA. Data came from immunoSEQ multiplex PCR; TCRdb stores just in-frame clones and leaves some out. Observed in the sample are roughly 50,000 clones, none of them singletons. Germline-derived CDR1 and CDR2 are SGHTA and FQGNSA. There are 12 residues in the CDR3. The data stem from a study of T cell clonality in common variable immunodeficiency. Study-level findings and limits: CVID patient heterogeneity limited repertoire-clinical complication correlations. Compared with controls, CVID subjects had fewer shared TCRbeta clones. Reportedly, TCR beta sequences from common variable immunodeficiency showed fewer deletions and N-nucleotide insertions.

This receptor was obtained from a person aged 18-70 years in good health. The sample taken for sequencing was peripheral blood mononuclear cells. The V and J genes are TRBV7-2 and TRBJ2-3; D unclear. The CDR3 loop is CASSLVQQPQYF. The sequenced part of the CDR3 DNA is TGTGCCAGCAGCTTAGTACAACAGCCG.